These T cell receptor beta chains were read from a single sample in a study of spatial heterogeneity in lung cancer. TCRdb called the 5' RACE reads again in MiXCR, with one record for every CDR3 protein. The sample carries some 54,000 distinct CDR3 sequences, roughly 8.1% recorded once. The starting material was PBMCs, obtained at follow-up. All receptors derive from a female donor with early-stage non-small cell lung cancer. CDR3s include the opening cysteine and the closing phenylalanine or tryptophan. D genes are given only for firm matches. The size field is filled for only some rows; it gives once, few, many or a size class.

v_call: TRBV7-2
j_call: TRBJ1-1
d_call: NA
clone_size: many
cdr3_length: 12
cdr3_nt: TGTGCCAGCAGTCTGAACGCGGGTGAAGCTTTCTTT
cdr3_aa: CASSLNAGEAFF

v_call: TRBV12-3/TRBV12-4
j_call: TRBJ1-2
d_call: NA
clone_size: many
cdr3_length: 13
cdr3_nt: TGTGCCAGCAGTTTAGAAGGGGTTTACCGCTACACCTTC
cdr3_aa: CASSLEGVYRYTF

v_call: TRBV5-1
j_call: TRBJ1-6
d_call: NA
clone_size: NA
cdr3_length: 14
cdr3_nt: TGCGCCAGCAGCACGGTCGCCAATAATTCACCCCTCCACTTT
cdr3_aa: CASSTVANNSPLHF

v_call: TRBV5-1
j_call: TRBJ1-6
d_call: TRBD1
clone_size: many
cdr3_length: 14
cdr3_nt: TGCGCCAGCAGCCCCGACAGGGGGGATTCACCCCTCCACTTT
cdr3_aa: CASSPDRGDSPLHF

v_call: TRBV30
j_call: TRBJ2-6
d_call: NA
clone_size: NA
cdr3_length: 16
cdr3_nt: TGTGCCTGGTTCCCTAGGGGCAGACGGGGGGCCAACGTCCTGACTTTC
cdr3_aa: CAWFPRGRRGANVLTF

v_call: TRBV5-1
j_call: TRBJ2-7
d_call: NA
clone_size: many
cdr3_length: 15
cdr3_nt: TGCGCCAGCAGCACCTCAGGAAGGTCGGCCTACGAGCAGTACTTC
cdr3_aa: CASSTSGRSAYEQYF

v_call: TRBV5-1
j_call: TRBJ2-3
d_call: NA
clone_size: many
cdr3_length: 15
cdr3_nt: TGCGCCAGCAGCCGACTAGGGGCTGGACAGGATACGCAGTATTTT
cdr3_aa: CASSRLGAGQDTQYF

v_call: TRBV3-1
j_call: TRBJ2-4
d_call: TRBD2
clone_size: NA
cdr3_length: 18
cdr3_nt: TGTGCCAGCAGCCAAGTCCAACTAGCGGGGGGAACCAAAAACATTCAGTACTTC
cdr3_aa: CASSQVQLAGGTKNIQYF

v_call: TRBV7-7
j_call: TRBJ2-2
d_call: NA
clone_size: NA
cdr3_length: 13
cdr3_nt: TGTGCTAGCAGCTTATTTGCGGGAGGGGAGCTGTTTTTT
cdr3_aa: CASSLFAGGELFF

v_call: TRBV7-6
j_call: TRBJ2-5
d_call: NA
clone_size: many
cdr3_length: 14
cdr3_nt: TGTGCCAGCAGCTGGGGGGGGCCCGAAGAGACCCAGTACTTC
cdr3_aa: CASSWGGPEETQYF

v_call: TRBV30
j_call: TRBJ2-5
d_call: NA
clone_size: few
cdr3_length: 16
cdr3_nt: TGTGCCTGGAGTGTGCACCCCCCCGGCCCCCAAGAGACCCAGTACTTC
cdr3_aa: CAWSVHPPGPQETQYF

v_call: TRBV24-1
j_call: TRBJ2-1
d_call: TRBD1
clone_size: few
cdr3_length: 13
cdr3_nt: TGTGCCACCAGTGATTGGACAGGGGTTGAGCAGTTCTTC
cdr3_aa: CATSDWTGVEQFF

v_call: TRBV5-1
j_call: TRBJ2-4
d_call: NA
clone_size: many
cdr3_length: 13
cdr3_nt: TGCGCCAGCAGCTTGGGCGACGGAAACATTCAGTACTTC
cdr3_aa: CASSLGDGNIQYF

v_call: TRBV19
j_call: TRBJ2-3
d_call: NA
clone_size: NA
cdr3_length: 14
cdr3_nt: TGTGCCAGTAGTCCCGGACAGAACACAGATACGCAGTATTTT
cdr3_aa: CASSPGQNTDTQYF

v_call: TRBV3-1
j_call: TRBJ2-5
d_call: TRBD1
clone_size: many
cdr3_length: 18
cdr3_nt: TGTGCCAGCAGCCGATCGCGCCCAAACAGGGGGCGAGAAGAGACCCAGTACTTC
cdr3_aa: CASSRSRPNRGREETQYF

v_call: TRBV4-2
j_call: TRBJ2-2
d_call: NA
clone_size: many
cdr3_length: 14
cdr3_nt: TGTGCCAGCAGCCAGGGTCTGGCATCCGGGGAGCTGTTTTTT
cdr3_aa: CASSQGLASGELFF

v_call: TRBV7-2
j_call: TRBJ2-3
d_call: TRBD1
clone_size: many
cdr3_length: 15
cdr3_nt: TGTGCCAGCAGCTCCCAGACAGGGGAACCAGATACGCAGTATTTT
cdr3_aa: CASSSQTGEPDTQYF

v_call: TRBV5-4
j_call: TRBJ2-1
d_call: NA
clone_size: NA
cdr3_length: 14
cdr3_nt: TGTGCCAGCAGCTTGGCCCCGGGTTACAATGAGCAGTTCTTC
cdr3_aa: CASSLAPGYNEQFF

v_call: TRBV6-1
j_call: TRBJ2-7
d_call: NA
clone_size: many
cdr3_length: 14
cdr3_nt: TGTGCCAGCAGCCAAACGGTTGGGGGCTACGAGCAGTACTTC
cdr3_aa: CASSQTVGGYEQYF

v_call: TRBV28
j_call: TRBJ1-1
d_call: NA
clone_size: NA
cdr3_length: 13
cdr3_nt: TGTGCCACCTTGTCCAACATGAACACTGAAGCTTTCTTT
cdr3_aa: CATLSNMNTEAFF

v_call: TRBV2
j_call: TRBJ2-5
d_call: NA
clone_size: many
cdr3_length: 13
cdr3_nt: TGTGCCAGCAGGCCCCAAGTGGGAGAGACCCAGTACTTC
cdr3_aa: CASRPQVGETQYF

v_call: TRBV20-1
j_call: TRBJ2-3
d_call: TRBD1
clone_size: few
cdr3_length: 13
cdr3_nt: TGCAGTGCCCAGGGGGATAGGGCAGATACGCAGTATTTT
cdr3_aa: CSAQGDRADTQYF

v_call: TRBV24-1
j_call: TRBJ2-3
d_call: NA
clone_size: many
cdr3_length: 13
cdr3_nt: TGTGCCACCAGTGACGGGGGCTTGCCTACGCAGTATTTT
cdr3_aa: CATSDGGLPTQYF

v_call: TRBV5-1
j_call: TRBJ1-3
d_call: TRBD1
clone_size: NA
cdr3_length: 14
cdr3_nt: TGCGCCAGCAGACCGGGACAGGGCCCCATGACCATATATTTT
cdr3_aa: CASRPGQGPMTIYF

v_call: TRBV4-2
j_call: TRBJ2-3
d_call: NA
clone_size: NA
cdr3_length: 15
cdr3_nt: TGTGCCAGCAGCCAAGAAAGACAGATCCTTGTGGGGCAGTATTTT
cdr3_aa: CASSQERQILVGQYF

v_call: TRBV19
j_call: TRBJ1-2
d_call: TRBD1
clone_size: many
cdr3_length: 15
cdr3_nt: TGTGCCAGTAGTCCCTGGGGACAGGCCGTCTATGGCTACACCTTC
cdr3_aa: CASSPWGQAVYGYTF

v_call: TRBV3-1
j_call: TRBJ1-6
d_call: TRBD1
clone_size: many
cdr3_length: 15
cdr3_nt: TGTGCCAGCAGCCAAGGGGACAGAGATAATTCACCCCTCCACTTT
cdr3_aa: CASSQGDRDNSPLHF

v_call: TRBV28
j_call: TRBJ2-1
d_call: TRBD1
clone_size: many
cdr3_length: 17
cdr3_nt: TGTGCCAGCAACATACCCTTGGGACAGGGAAGGTACAATGAGCAGTTCTTC
cdr3_aa: CASNIPLGQGRYNEQFF

v_call: TRBV6-1
j_call: TRBJ1-1
d_call: TRBD1
clone_size: few
cdr3_length: 14
cdr3_nt: TGTGCCAGCAGTGAAAACAGGGGGAGCACTGAAGCTTTCTTT
cdr3_aa: CASSENRGSTEAFF

v_call: TRBV30
j_call: TRBJ2-3
d_call: TRBD2
clone_size: many
cdr3_length: 16
cdr3_nt: TGTGCCTCCCGGACCTCTGGCGGGGGTGCCCCAGCTACGCAGTATTTT
cdr3_aa: CASRTSGGGAPATQYF

v_call: TRBV7-2
j_call: TRBJ1-1
d_call: NA
clone_size: many
cdr3_length: 13
cdr3_nt: TGTGCCAGCAGCGTGACCACGAACACTGAAGCTTTCTTT
cdr3_aa: CASSVTTNTEAFF

v_call: TRBV11-2
j_call: TRBJ2-5
d_call: NA
clone_size: NA
cdr3_length: 11
cdr3_nt: TGTGCCAGCAGGAACGGAGAGACCCAGTACTTC
cdr3_aa: CASRNGETQYF

v_call: TRBV7-2
j_call: TRBJ2-1
d_call: NA
clone_size: medium-sized
cdr3_length: 16
cdr3_nt: TGTGCCAGCAGCTTAGCGGGGTCGGTAAGAGGCAATGAGCAGTTCTTC
cdr3_aa: CASSLAGSVRGNEQFF

v_call: TRBV4-3
j_call: TRBJ2-3
d_call: TRBD2
clone_size: few
cdr3_length: 20
cdr3_nt: TGCGCCAGCAGCCAAGAACCCTGGGGGGGGACCCCAGGAGAAAAAGATACGCAGTATTTT
cdr3_aa: CASSQEPWGGTPGEKDTQYF

v_call: TRBV14
j_call: TRBJ2-1
d_call: NA
clone_size: many
cdr3_length: 15
cdr3_nt: TGTGCCAGCAGCCAGGCCGGACAGACAAGCGATGAGCAGTTCTTC
cdr3_aa: CASSQAGQTSDEQFF

v_call: TRBV7-2
j_call: TRBJ2-1
d_call: TRBD1
clone_size: NA
cdr3_length: 14
cdr3_nt: TGTGCCAGCAGCTTAGCGCTTGGGACAGGTGAGCAGTTCTTC
cdr3_aa: CASSLALGTGEQFF

v_call: TRBV5-1
j_call: TRBJ2-3
d_call: TRBD2
clone_size: few
cdr3_length: 15
cdr3_nt: TGCGCCAGCAGCACCCTAGCGGGGTTGACAGATACGCAGTATTTT
cdr3_aa: CASSTLAGLTDTQYF

v_call: TRBV7-3
j_call: TRBJ2-7
d_call: TRBD2
clone_size: NA
cdr3_length: 17
cdr3_nt: TGTGCCAGCAAGGACTCAAGAGCGGGGAGACCTTTCTACGAGCAGTACTTC
cdr3_aa: CASKDSRAGRPFYEQYF

v_call: TRBV5-1
j_call: TRBJ1-1
d_call: TRBD1
clone_size: many
cdr3_length: 16
cdr3_nt: TGCGCCAGCAGCTTGGCCCCGACAGGGAAGGGGACTGAAGCTTTCTTT
cdr3_aa: CASSLAPTGKGTEAFF

v_call: TRBV12-3/TRBV12-4
j_call: TRBJ1-1
d_call: NA
clone_size: many
cdr3_length: 16
cdr3_nt: TGTGCCAGCAGTCGCTTGACGGGACGGCTGAACACTGAAGCTTTCTTT
cdr3_aa: CASSRLTGRLNTEAFF

v_call: TRBV27
j_call: TRBJ1-1
d_call: NA
clone_size: many
cdr3_length: 13
cdr3_nt: TGTGCCAGCAGGAACAGGGTAGGCACTGAAGCTTTCTTT
cdr3_aa: CASRNRVGTEAFF

v_call: TRBV20-1
j_call: TRBJ1-5
d_call: NA
clone_size: many
cdr3_length: 15
cdr3_nt: TGCAGTGCCCTCCGAGGGCCTTATAGCAATCAGCCCCAGCATTTT
cdr3_aa: CSALRGPYSNQPQHF

v_call: TRBV4-1
j_call: TRBJ1-1
d_call: TRBD1
clone_size: NA
cdr3_length: 16
cdr3_nt: TGCGCCAGCAGGCCCGGGACAGCAGGAATGAACACTGAAGCTTTCTTT
cdr3_aa: CASRPGTAGMNTEAFF

v_call: TRBV2
j_call: TRBJ1-1
d_call: NA
clone_size: NA
cdr3_length: 14
cdr3_nt: TGTGCCAGCAGTGAAGAGGGCCCGGACACTGAAGCTTTCTTT
cdr3_aa: CASSEEGPDTEAFF

v_call: TRBV28
j_call: TRBJ2-3
d_call: NA
clone_size: many
cdr3_length: 14
cdr3_nt: TGTGCCAGCAGTCCCCCCGCGCCGCCAGATACGCAGTATTTT
cdr3_aa: CASSPPAPPDTQYF

v_call: TRBV11-2
j_call: TRBJ2-2
d_call: NA
clone_size: many
cdr3_length: 13
cdr3_nt: TGTGCCAGCAGCTTAGTACATCCCGGGGAGCTGTTTTTT
cdr3_aa: CASSLVHPGELFF